Below, 19 T cell receptor beta chains from the same sample are listed, as sequenced in a study of blood T cells in healthy people across ages. A J-beta primer mix and a sample-barcoded 5' primer were used in a second PCR of roughly 7 to 12 cycles. TCRdb reprocessed the 5' RACE reads with MiXCR, giving one entry per CDR3 protein. The sample holds around 1,700,000 distinct CDR3 sequences, about 30% seen once. Sequenced material: blood. Receptors originate from a woman under 40 in good health.

This clonotype has more than one count but fewer than ten. The rearrangement uses TRBV29-1 and TRBJ2-3, with a weak D call TRBD2 (6 bases). The CDR3 consists of 18 residues. Trimming left V 2 bases short and J 2 bases short, with 23 bases between. Germline V CDR1 and CDR2: SQVTM, ANQGSEA. Written as DNA, the CDR3 is TGCAGCGTTGAACCCACGCCGGGACTCACAGATAACACAGATACGCAGTATTTT. Translated, it gives CSVEPTPGLTDNTDTQYF.

V and J are TRBV7-9 and TRBJ1-1, with D perhaps TRBD1 (5 bases). The CDR3 totals 12 residues. Germline CDR1 reads SEHNR; CDR2 reads FQNEAQ (reference sequence). V dropped 7 bases and J dropped 6 bases, with 12 bases sitting between them. The CDR3 nucleotides read TGTGCCAGCATAACGGGGCCTTCTGAAGCTTTCTTT. This gives the protein CASITGPSEAFF.

This clonotype was observed at least ten times. The genes are TRBV20-1 and TRBJ2-5; D remains ambiguous. V was cut by 0 bases and J by 1 base, with 12 bases left in between. Germline assignment: CDR1 DFQATT and CDR2 SNEGSKA (reference sequence). The CDR3 sequence is 15 residues long. The DNA of the CDR3 is TGCAGTGCTAGAGATACGCAGAGACGCCAAGAGACCCAGTACTTC. This encodes CSARDTQRRQETQYF.

This clonotype appeared a few times. This chain uses TRBV4-3 with TRBJ2-6; D ambiguous. V lost 1 base to trimming and J lost 3 bases, with 19 bases between them. CDR1 is LGHNA, CDR2 YSLEER, per germline. CDR3 size: 19 residues. This CDR3 is CASSQGMGYKFYGANVLTF. DNA of the CDR3: TGCGCCAGCAGCCAAGGGATGGGATACAAATTCTATGGGGCCAACGTCCTGACTTTC.

This clonotype was seen a few times. The junction does not match germline at one end; this may be a read error. CDR3 amino acids: CAGSFYAGEVKETQYF. For the CDR3, the DNA is TGTGCCGGCAGCTTTTATGCGGGAGAAGTGAAGGAGACCCAGTACTTC. The V call is TRBV5-5, the J call TRBJ2-5; 7 bases map to TRBD2. This CDR3 has 16 amino acids. Germline CDR1 reads SGHKS; CDR2 reads YYEKEE (reference sequence).

The genes are TRBV7-6 and TRBJ2-4; 8 bases are a match to TRBD2. The J call may be wrong; the DNA end is better matched by TRBJ2-7. Germline assignment: CDR1 SGHVS and CDR2 FNYEAQ. The CDR3 totals 15 residues. DNA for the CDR3: TGTGCCAGCAGCTATTCGCGGGGGGAAACCTACGAGCAGTACTTC. Protein product: CASSYSRGETYEQYF.

CDR3 DNA sequence: TGTGCCAGCAGTCTTCTCCGGGGGGGCAACAATGAGCAGTTCTTC. Translating it yields CASSLLRGGNNEQFF. The chain uses TRBV12-3 or TRBV12-4 and TRBJ2-1, with 8 bases that match TRBD2. The CDR3 extends over 15 amino acids. V gave up 5 bases and J gave up 5 bases; unmatched junction bases: 8.

The chain couples TRBV7-2 to TRBJ2-1; TRBD2 matches at 11 bases. The CDR3 sequence is 15 residues long. Looked up from germline, CDR1 is SGHTA and CDR2 is FQGNSA. Trimming cost V 2 bases and J 10 bases; bases outside gene matches: 7. The CDR3 DNA reads as TGTGCCAGCAGCTTACTAGCGGGGGGAGTCTCAGAGCAGTTCTTC. As protein: CASSLLAGGVSEQFF.

J is TRBJ2-3 and V is TRBV4-2; 13 bases line up with TRBD2. Germline V CDR1 and CDR2: LGHNA, YNFKEQ. The CDR3 covers 21 residues. V dropped 0 bases and J dropped 0; count of bases not matched to a gene: 12. This CDR3 reads CASSQENYGLAGVRSTDTQYF. As DNA, the CDR3 is TGTGCCAGCAGCCAAGAAAACTATGGACTAGCGGGAGTCAGGAGCACAGATACGCAGTATTTT.

This clonotype was observed a handful of times. V gene TRBV7-9 combines with J gene TRBJ1-1; perhaps TRBD1 as D (5 bases). Germline CDR1 SEHNR, CDR2 FQNEAQ (reference sequence). V was cut by 5 bases and J by 1 base, with 14 bases left in between. This CDR3 has 15 amino acids. CDR3 sequence: CASSGAIWGNTEAFF. The CDR3 coding sequence is TGTGCCAGCAGCGGGGCCATATGGGGGAACACTGAAGCTTTCTTT.

This clonotype was seen ten or more times. The chain uses TRBV6-4 and TRBJ2-7; D gene ambiguous. CDR3 length: 13 amino acids. V was pared by 3 bases and J by 3 bases, with 9 bases between. CDR1 is MRHNA and CDR2 is SNTAGT in the germline V gene. The CDR3 nucleotides read TGTGCCAGCAGTGAAGTGGTGGGCTACGAGCAGTACTTC. Encoded protein: CASSEVVGYEQYF.

A few counts support this clonotype. The V gene is TRBV4-2, the J gene TRBJ2-3; D perhaps matches TRBD2 (5 bases). From germline, CDR1 is LGHNA and CDR2 YNFKEQ. The CDR3 is 15 residues long. The V and J ends lost 8 bases and 0 bases respectively, with 15 bases between them. The CDR3 protein is CASATTAVSTDTQYF. In nucleotides, the CDR3 is TGTGCCAGCGCCACCACAGCGGTGAGCACAGATACGCAGTATTTT.

This chain links TRBV12-3 or TRBV12-4 with TRBJ2-7; 8 bases fit TRBD2. The CDR3 consists of 15 residues. The V and J ends lost 6 bases and 3 bases, in that order; junction bases with no gene match: 10. The CDR3 sequence is CASSPSAGGLYEQYF. CDR3 sequence (DNA): TGTGCCAGCAGCCCCTCCGCGGGAGGACTCTACGAGCAGTACTTC.

This chain links TRBV7-3 with TRBJ1-1; weak D call: TRBD1 (5 bases). This CDR3 spans 16 amino acids. The germline V gene has CDR1 SGHTA and CDR2 FQGTGA. V was shortened by 6 bases and J by 4 bases, with 21 bases between the two germline ends. The CDR3: CASRGGDEAPSTEAFF. Here the CDR3 DNA reads TGTGCCAGCAGGGGGGGAGACGAGGCGCCCAGCACTGAAGCTTTCTTT.

This clonotype was seen repeatedly, ten times or more. V is TRBV11-2 and J is TRBJ2-5; TRBD1 agrees at 11 bases. This CDR3 is 16 amino acids long. The germline CDR1 and CDR2 sequences are SGHAT and FQNNGV. The V and J ends lost 5 bases and 5 bases, in that order; junction bases with no gene match: 10. CDR3 protein: CASSAGTGGKRETQYF. DNA of the CDR3: TGTGCCAGCAGCGCCGGGACAGGGGGGAAGAGGGAGACCCAGTACTTC.

Only a few counts were recorded for this clonotype. With a much larger clone just one base away, this may be a read error. The chain recombines TRBV7-9 with TRBJ1-2; tentatively, D is TRBD1 (6 bases). Germline CDR1 is SEHNR and CDR2 is FQNEAQ (reference sequence). Trimming cost V 1 base and J 8 bases, with 14 bases left between them. This CDR3 has 14 amino acids. As DNA, the CDR3 is TGTGCCAGCAGCTTAGTAACAGGGACACTGGGCTACACCTTC. This sequence encodes CASSLVTGTLGYTF.

This chain links TRBV3-1 with TRBJ2-3; 8 bases fit TRBD2. CDR1 is LGHDT, CDR2 YNNKEL, per germline (reference sequence). J was trimmed by 1 base and V by 0 bases; bases with no gene match: 3. The CDR3 has 16 amino acids. The CDR3 protein is CASSQEGREGTDTQYF. CDR3 bases: TGTGCCAGCAGCCAAGAAGGGCGGGAGGGCACAGATACGCAGTATTTT.

The J gene is TRBJ2-1, the V gene TRBV6-5; no definite D call. This CDR3 comprises 11 residues. CDR1 is MNHEY and CDR2 is SVGAGI in the germline V gene. V gave up 10 bases and J gave up 8 bases, with 12 bases separating them. CDR3 in amino acids: CATRSVDEQFF. The CDR3 coding sequence is TGTGCCACCCGCTCCGTAGATGAGCAGTTCTTC.

The V call is TRBV4-1, the J call TRBJ2-5; D is unclear. Looked up from germline, CDR1 is MGHRA and CDR2 is YSYEKL. The CDR3 has 13 amino acids. V gave up 3 bases and J gave up 5 bases, with 10 bases separating them. CDR3 loop: CASSQGPAETQYF. As DNA, the CDR3 is TGCGCCAGCAGCCAGGGTCCCGCGGAGACCCAGTACTTC.